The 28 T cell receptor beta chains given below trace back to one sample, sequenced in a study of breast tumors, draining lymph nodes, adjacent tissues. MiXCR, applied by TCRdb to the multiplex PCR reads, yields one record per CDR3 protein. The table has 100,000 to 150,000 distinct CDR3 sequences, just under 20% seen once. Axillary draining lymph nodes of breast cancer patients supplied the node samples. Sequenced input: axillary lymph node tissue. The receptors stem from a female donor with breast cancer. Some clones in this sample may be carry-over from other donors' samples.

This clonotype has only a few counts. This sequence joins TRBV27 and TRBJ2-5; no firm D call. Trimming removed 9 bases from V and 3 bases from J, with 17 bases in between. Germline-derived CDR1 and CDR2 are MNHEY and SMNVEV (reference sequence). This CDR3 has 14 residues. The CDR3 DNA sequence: TGTGCCAGTGGGCCTAGAAGTTCCAAAGAGACCCAGTACTTC. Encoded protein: CASGPRSSKETQYF.

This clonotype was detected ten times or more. CDR3 protein: CASSRPASGKETQYF. CDR3 nucleotides: TGTGCCAGCAGCCGGCCGGCTAGCGGGAAAGAGACCCAGTACTTC. The gene calls are TRBV5-8 and TRBJ2-5; 9 bases align to TRBD2. V shed 4 bases, J shed 3 bases, and the junction held 7 bases outside the gene matches. Per germline, CDR1 SGHTS and CDR2 YDEGEE. The CDR3 has 15 residues.

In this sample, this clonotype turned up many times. CDR3 nucleotide sequence: TGTGCCAGCAGTGAATCCGATCGAGGGCCACAAAACACCATATATTTT. Protein sequence: CASSESDRGPQNTIYF. The chain is built from TRBV6-1 and TRBJ1-3; no firm D call. Germline CDR1 MNHNS, CDR2 SASEGT. Trimming left V 2 bases short and J 6 bases short, with 17 bases between. The CDR3 is made up of 16 amino acids.

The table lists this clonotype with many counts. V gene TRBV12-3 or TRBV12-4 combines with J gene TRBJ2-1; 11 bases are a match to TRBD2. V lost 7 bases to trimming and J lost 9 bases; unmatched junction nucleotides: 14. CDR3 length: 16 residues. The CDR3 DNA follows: TGTGCCAGCACCTTACGACTAGCGGGATCGTTCGGTGAGCAGTTCTTC. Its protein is CASTLRLAGSFGEQFF.

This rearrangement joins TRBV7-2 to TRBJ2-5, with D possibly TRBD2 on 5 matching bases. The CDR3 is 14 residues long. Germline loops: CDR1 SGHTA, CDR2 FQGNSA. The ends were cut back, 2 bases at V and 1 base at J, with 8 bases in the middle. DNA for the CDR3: TGTGCCAGCAGCTTATTAGGACTCCAAGAGACCCAGTACTTC. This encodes CASSLLGLQETQYF.

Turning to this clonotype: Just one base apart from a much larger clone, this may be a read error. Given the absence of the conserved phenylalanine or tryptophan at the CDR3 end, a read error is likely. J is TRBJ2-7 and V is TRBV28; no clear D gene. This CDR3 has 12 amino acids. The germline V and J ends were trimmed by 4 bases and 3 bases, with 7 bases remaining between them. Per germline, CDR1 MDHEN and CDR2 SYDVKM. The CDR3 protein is CASSSPYYEQYL. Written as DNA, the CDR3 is TGTGCCAGCAGTTCGCCCTACTACGAGCAGTACCTC.

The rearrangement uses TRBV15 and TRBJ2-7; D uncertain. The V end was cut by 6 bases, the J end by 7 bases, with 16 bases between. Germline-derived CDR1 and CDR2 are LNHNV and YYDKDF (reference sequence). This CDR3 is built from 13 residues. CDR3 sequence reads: CATRSISYNEQYF. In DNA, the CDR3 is TGTGCCACCAGGTCCATTTCCTACAATGAGCAGTACTTC.

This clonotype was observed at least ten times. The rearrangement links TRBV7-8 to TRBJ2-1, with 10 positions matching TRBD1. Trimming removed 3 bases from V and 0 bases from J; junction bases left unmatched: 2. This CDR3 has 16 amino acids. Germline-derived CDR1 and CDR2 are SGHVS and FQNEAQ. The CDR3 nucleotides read TGTGCCAGCAGCTTCCGGGACAGGGGCTCCTACAATGAGCAGTTCTTC. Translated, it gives CASSFRDRGSYNEQFF.

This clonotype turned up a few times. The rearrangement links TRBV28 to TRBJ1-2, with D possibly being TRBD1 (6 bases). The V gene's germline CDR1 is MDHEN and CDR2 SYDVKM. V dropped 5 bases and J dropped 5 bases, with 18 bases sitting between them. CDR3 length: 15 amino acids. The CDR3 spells CASSVPRGRGYGYTF. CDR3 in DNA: TGTGCCAGCAGTGTCCCGAGGGGCAGGGGATATGGCTACACCTTC.

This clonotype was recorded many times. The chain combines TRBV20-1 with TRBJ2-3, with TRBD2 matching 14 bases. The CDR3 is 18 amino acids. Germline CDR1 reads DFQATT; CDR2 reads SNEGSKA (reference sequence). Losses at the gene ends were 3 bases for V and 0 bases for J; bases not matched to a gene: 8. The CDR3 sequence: CSASSGLAGAPSTDTQYF. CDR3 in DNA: TGCAGTGCTAGTTCGGGACTAGCGGGGGCCCCTAGCACAGATACGCAGTATTTT.

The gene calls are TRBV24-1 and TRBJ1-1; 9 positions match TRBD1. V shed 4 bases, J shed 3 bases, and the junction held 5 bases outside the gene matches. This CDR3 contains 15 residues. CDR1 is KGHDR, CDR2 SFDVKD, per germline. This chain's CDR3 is CATSEGTGRYTEAFF. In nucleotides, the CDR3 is TGTGCCACCAGTGAAGGGACAGGGAGGTACACTGAAGCTTTCTTT.

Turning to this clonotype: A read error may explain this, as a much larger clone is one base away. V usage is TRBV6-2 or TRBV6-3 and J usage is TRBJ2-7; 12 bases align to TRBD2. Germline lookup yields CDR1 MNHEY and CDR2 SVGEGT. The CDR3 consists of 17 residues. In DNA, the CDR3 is TGTGCCAGCAGATACTCCCCCGGGACTAGCGGGCTTCACGAGCAGTACTTC. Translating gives CASRYSPGTSGLHEQYF.

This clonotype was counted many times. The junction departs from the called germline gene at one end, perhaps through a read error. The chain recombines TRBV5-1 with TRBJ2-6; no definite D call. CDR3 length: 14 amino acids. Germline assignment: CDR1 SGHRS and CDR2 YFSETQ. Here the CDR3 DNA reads TGCGCCAGCAGCTTGTCACCTGGAGCCAACGTCCTGACTTTC. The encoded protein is CASSLSPGANVLTF.

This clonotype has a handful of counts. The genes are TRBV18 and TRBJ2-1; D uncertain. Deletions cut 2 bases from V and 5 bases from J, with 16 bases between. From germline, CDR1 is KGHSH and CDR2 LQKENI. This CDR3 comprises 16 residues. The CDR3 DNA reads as TGTGCCAGCTCACCAGTAGCTCAGCGCGCCAACAATGAGCAGTTCTTC. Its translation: CASSPVAQRANNEQFF.

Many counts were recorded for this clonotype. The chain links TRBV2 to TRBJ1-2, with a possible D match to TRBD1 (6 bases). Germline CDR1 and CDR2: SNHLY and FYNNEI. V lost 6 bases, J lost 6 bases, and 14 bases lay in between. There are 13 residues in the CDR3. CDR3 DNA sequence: TGTGCCAGCAGAAACAGGGTGCAGGATGGCTACACCTTC. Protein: CASRNRVQDGYTF. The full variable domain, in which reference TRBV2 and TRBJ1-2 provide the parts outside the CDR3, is EPEVTQTPSHQVTQMGQEVILRCVPISNHLYFYWYRQILGQKVEFLVSFYNNEISEKSEIFDDQFSVERPDGSNFTLKIRSTKLEDSAMYFCASRNRVQDGYTFGSGTRLTVV.

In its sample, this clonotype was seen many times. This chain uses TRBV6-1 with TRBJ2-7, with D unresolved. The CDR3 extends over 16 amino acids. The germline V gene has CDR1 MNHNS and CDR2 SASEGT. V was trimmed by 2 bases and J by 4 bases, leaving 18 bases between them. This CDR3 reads CASSELWASITYEQYF. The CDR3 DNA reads TGTGCCAGCAGTGAACTGTGGGCCAGCATTACTTACGAGCAGTACTTC.

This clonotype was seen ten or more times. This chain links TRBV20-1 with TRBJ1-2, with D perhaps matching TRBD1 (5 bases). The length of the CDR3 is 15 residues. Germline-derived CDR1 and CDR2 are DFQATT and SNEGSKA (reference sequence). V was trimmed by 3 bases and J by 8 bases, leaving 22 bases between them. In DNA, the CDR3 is TGCAGTGCTAGCCCTACGGGGGAAGGGTATAAAGGCTACACCTTC. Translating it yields CSASPTGEGYKGYTF.

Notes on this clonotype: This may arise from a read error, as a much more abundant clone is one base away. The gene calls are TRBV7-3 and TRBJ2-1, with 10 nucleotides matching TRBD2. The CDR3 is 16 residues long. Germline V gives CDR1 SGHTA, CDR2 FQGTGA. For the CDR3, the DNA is TGTGCCAGCAGCCCCATTAGCGGGGGGACCTACAATGAGCGGTTCTTC. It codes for CASSPISGGTYNERFF. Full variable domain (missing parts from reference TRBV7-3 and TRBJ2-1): GAGVSQTPSNKVTEKGKYVELRCDPISGHTALYWYRQSLGQGPEFLIYFQGTGAADDSGLPNDRFFAVRPEGSVSTLKIQRTERGDSAVYLCASSPISGGTYNERFFGPGTRLTVL.

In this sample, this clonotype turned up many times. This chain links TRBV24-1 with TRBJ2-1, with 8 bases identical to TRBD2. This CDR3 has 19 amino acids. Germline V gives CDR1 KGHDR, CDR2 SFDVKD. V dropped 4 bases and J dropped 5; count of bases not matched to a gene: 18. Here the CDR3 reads CATSELGGGGTSRDNEQFF. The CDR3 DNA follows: TGTGCCACCAGTGAGCTAGGGGGAGGTGGGACTAGTCGAGACAATGAGCAGTTCTTC.

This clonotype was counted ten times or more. The CDR3 loop is CASSDRGGARRYEQYF. CDR3 nucleotide sequence: TGTGCCAGCAGCGACCGAGGTGGGGCGCGTAGGTACGAGCAGTACTTC. The J gene is TRBJ2-7, the V gene TRBV7-6; a weak D match, TRBD1 (5 bases). This CDR3 spans 16 amino acids. V dropped 5 bases and J dropped 4 bases, with 21 bases sitting between them. Germline lookup yields CDR1 SGHVS and CDR2 FNYEAQ. Drawing the rest from reference TRBV7-6 and TRBJ2-7, the complete variable domain is GAGVSQSPRYKVTKRGQDVALRCDPISGHVSLYWYRQALGQGPEFLTYFNYEAQQDKSGLPNDRFSAERPEGSISTLTIQRTEQRDSAMYRCASSDRGGARRYEQYFGPGTRLTVT.

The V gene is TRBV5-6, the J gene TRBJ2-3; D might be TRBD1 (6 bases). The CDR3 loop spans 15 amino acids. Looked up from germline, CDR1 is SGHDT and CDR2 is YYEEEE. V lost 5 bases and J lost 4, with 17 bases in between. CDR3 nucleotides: TGTGCCAGCAGTTCCAACAGGGAATGGGCAGATACGCAGTATTTT. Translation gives CASSSNREWADTQYF. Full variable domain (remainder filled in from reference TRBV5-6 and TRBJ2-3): DAGVTQSPTHLIKTRGQQVTLRCSPKSGHDTVSWYQQALGQGPQFIFQYYEEEERQRGNFPDRFSGHQFPNYSSELNVNALLLGDSALYLCASSSNREWADTQYFGPGTRLTVL.

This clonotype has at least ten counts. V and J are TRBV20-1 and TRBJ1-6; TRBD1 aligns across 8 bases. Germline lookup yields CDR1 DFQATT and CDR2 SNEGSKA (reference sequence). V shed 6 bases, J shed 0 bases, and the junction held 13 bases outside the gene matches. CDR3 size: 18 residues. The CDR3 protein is CSAPTGGQAYSYNSPLHF. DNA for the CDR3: TGCAGTGCCCCGACCGGGGGACAGGCTTACTCCTATAATTCACCCCTCCACTTT.

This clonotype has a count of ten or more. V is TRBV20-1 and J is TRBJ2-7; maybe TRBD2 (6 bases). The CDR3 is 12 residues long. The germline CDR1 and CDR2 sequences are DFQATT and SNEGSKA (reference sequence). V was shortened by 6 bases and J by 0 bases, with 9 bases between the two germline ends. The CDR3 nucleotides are TGCAGTGCCCGGGACTCCTCCTACGAGCAGTACTTC. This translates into CSARDSSYEQYF.

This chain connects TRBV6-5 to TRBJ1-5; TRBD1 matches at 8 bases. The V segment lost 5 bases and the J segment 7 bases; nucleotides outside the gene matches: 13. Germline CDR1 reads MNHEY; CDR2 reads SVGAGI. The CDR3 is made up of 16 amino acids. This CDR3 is CASSRQGSKPSQPQHF. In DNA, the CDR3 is TGTGCCAGCAGTCGACAGGGGAGCAAACCCTCGCAGCCCCAGCATTTT.

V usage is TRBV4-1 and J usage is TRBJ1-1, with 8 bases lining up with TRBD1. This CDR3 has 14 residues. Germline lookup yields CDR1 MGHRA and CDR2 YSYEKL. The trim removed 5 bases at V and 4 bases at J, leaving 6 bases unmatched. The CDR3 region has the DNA TGCGCCAGCAGCGTACAGGGGGGCGGCACTGAAGCTTTCTTT. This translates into CASSVQGGGTEAFF.

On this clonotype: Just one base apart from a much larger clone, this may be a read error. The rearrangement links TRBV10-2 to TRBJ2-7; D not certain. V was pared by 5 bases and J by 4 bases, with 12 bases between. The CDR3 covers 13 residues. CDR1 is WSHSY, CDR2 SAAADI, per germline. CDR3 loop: CASSKGNYYEQYF. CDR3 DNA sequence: TGCGCCAGCAGTAAGGGCAACTATTACGAGCAGTACTTC.

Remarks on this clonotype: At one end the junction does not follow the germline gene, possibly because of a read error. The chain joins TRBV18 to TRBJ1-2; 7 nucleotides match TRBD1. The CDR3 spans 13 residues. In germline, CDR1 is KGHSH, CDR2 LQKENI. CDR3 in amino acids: CASSPTPQGTAHF. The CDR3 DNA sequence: TGTGCCAGCTCACCAACACCTCAGGGGACAGCCCACTTC.

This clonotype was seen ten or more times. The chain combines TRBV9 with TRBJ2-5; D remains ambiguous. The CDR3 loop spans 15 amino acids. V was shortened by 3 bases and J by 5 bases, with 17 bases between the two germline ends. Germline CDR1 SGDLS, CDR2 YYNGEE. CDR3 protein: CASSAGRWGRETQYF. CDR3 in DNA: TGTGCCAGCAGCGCCGGACGATGGGGTAGGGAGACCCAGTACTTC.